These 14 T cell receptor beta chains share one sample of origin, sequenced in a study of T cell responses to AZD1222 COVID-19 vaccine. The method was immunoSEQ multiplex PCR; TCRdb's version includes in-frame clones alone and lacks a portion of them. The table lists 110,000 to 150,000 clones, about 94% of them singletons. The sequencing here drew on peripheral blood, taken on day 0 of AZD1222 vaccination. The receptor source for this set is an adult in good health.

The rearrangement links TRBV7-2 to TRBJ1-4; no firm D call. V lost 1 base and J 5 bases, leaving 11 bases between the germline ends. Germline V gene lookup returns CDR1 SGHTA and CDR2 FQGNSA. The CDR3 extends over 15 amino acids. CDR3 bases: TGTGCCAGCAGCTTAGTGTTAGGCGGAAATGAAAAACTGTTTTTT. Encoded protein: CASSLVLGGNEKLFF.

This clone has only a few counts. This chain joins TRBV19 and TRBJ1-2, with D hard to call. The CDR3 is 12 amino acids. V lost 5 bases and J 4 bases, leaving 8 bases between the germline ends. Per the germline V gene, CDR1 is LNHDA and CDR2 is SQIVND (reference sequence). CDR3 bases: TGTGCCAGTAGTGAGCGGACCTATGGCTACACCTTC. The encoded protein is CASSERTYGYTF.

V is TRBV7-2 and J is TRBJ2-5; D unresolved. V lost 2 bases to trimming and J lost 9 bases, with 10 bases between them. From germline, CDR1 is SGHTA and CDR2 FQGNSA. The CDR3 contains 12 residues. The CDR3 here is CASSLSTRAQYF. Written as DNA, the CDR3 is TGTGCCAGCAGCTTAAGCACTCGGGCCCAGTACTTC.

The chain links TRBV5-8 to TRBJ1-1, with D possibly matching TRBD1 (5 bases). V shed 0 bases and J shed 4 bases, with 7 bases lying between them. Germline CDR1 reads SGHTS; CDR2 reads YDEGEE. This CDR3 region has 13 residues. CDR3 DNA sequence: TGTGCCAGCAGCTTGGGGAGGGGCACTGAAGCTTTCTTT. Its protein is CASSLGRGTEAFF.

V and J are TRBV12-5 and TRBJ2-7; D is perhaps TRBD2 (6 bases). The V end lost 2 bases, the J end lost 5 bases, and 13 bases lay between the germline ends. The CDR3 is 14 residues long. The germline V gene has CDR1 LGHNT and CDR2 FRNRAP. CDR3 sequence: CASGLPGRTHEQYF. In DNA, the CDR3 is TGTGCTAGTGGTTTGCCGGGGAGGACCCACGAGCAGTACTTC.

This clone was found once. The CDR3 coding sequence is TGTGCCAGTAGTATAGATGCCTATCCCACTGAAGCTTTCTTT. It is translated as CASSIDAYPTEAFF. The chain joins TRBV19 to TRBJ1-1; D gene ambiguous. This CDR3 region has 14 residues. V was cut by 0 bases and J by 4 bases, with 9 bases left in between. Germline-derived CDR1 and CDR2 are LNHDA and SQIVND (reference sequence).

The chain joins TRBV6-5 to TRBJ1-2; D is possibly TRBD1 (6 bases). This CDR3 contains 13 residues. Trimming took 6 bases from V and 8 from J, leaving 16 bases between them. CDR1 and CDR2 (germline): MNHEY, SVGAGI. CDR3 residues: CASRTLGGGGYTF. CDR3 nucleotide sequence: TGTGCCAGCAGGACCCTGGGGGGGGGCGGCTACACCTTC.

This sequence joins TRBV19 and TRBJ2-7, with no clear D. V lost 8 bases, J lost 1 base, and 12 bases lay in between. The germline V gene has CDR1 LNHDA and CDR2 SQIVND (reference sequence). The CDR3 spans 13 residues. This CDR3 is CASARSGSYEQYF. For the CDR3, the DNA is TGTGCCAGTGCCCGCTCGGGTTCCTACGAGCAGTACTTC. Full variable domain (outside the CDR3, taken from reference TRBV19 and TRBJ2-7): DGGITQSPKYLFRKEGQNVTLSCEQNLNHDAMYWYRQDPGQGLRLIYYSQIVNDFQKGDIAEGYSVSREKKESFPLTVTSAQKNPTAFYLCASARSGSYEQYFGPGTRLTVT.

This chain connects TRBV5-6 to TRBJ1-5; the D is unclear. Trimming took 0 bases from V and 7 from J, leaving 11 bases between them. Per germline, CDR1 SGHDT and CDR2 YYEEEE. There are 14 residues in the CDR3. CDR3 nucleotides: TGTGCCAGCAGCTTGGGGGGAGTGCTCCAGCCCCAGCATTTT. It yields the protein CASSLGGVLQPQHF.

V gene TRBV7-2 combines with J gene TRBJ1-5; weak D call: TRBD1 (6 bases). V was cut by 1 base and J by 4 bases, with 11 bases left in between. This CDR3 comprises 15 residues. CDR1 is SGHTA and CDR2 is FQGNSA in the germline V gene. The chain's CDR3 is CASSLGGARNQPQHF. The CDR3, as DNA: TGTGCCAGCAGCTTAGGGGGGGCCCGGAATCAGCCCCAGCATTTT.

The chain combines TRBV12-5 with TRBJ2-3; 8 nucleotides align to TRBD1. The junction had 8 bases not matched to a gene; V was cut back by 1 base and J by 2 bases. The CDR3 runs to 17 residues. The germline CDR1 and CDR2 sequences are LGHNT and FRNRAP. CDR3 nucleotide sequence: TGTGCTAGTGGTTTGGGCGGGACAGGCCGAGACACAGATACGCAGTATTTT. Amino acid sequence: CASGLGGTGRDTDTQYF.

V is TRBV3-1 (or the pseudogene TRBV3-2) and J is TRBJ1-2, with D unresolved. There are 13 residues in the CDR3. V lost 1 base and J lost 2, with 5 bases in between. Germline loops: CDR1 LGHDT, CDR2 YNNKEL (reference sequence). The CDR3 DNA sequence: TGTGCCAGCAGCCAAGGGGTAAACTATGGCTACACCTTC. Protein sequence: CASSQGVNYGYTF.

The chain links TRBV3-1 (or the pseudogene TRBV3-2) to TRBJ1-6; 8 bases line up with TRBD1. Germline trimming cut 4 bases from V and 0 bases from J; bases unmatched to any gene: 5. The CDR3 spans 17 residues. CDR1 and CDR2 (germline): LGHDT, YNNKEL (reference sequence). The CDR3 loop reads CASSPTDRVSYNSPLHF. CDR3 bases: TGTGCCAGCAGCCCGACGGACAGGGTCTCCTATAATTCACCCCTCCACTTT.

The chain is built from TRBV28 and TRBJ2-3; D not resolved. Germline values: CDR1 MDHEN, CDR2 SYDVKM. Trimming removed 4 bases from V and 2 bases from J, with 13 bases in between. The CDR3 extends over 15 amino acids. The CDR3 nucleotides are TGTGCCAGCAGTTACCTGGGAAAATACACAGATACGCAGTATTTT. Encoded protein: CASSYLGKYTDTQYF.